The 20 T cell receptor beta chains in this list originate from one sample, sequenced in a study of shared clonotypes between healthy human individuals. TCRdb's table, derived via immunoSEQ multiplex PCR, lists solely in-frame clones and lacks some. The top ten clones hold roughly 0.14% of a sample with a few million clones, around 90% of them seen once. Sequenced input: naive CD4+ T cells sorted from blood. Subset here: CD45RA+ positively selected. The origin of the receptors is a man between 18 and 35 years old in good health.

The count of this clone is one. The chain uses TRBV7-2 and TRBJ1-5; 7 bases match TRBD1. The germline V gene has CDR1 SGHTA and CDR2 FQGNSA. V lost 7 bases to trimming and J lost 4 bases; unmatched junction nucleotides: 4. The CDR3 length is 13 residues. The DNA of the CDR3 is TGTGCCAGCACCCCGACAGGGAATCAGCCCCAGCATTTT. Translated: CASTPTGNQPQHF.

The chain couples TRBV19 to TRBJ2-3, with no clear D. V dropped 10 bases and J dropped 0 bases, with 20 bases sitting between them. The germline V gene encodes CDR1 LNHDA and CDR2 SQIVND (reference sequence). The CDR3 totals 16 residues. The CDR3 loop reads CATTYRASLSTDTQYF. The CDR3, as DNA: TGTGCCACCACATATCGGGCGTCCCTTAGCACAGATACGCAGTATTTT.

This chain links TRBV5-1 with TRBJ2-1; D uncertain. Deletions cut 0 bases from V and 3 bases from J, with 10 bases between. Germline V lookup: CDR1 SGHRS, CDR2 YFSETQ. The CDR3 extends over 15 amino acids. CDR3 protein: CASSLAYGNYNEQFF. The CDR3 region has the DNA TGCGCCAGCAGCTTGGCCTACGGAAACTACAATGAGCAGTTCTTC.

This chain joins TRBV4-3 and TRBJ2-3, with 9 bases that match TRBD2. Germline values: CDR1 LGHNA, CDR2 YSLEER. This CDR3 spans 19 amino acids. V lost 0 bases to trimming and J lost 1 base; unmatched junction nucleotides: 11. The CDR3 region has the DNA TGCGCCAGCAGCCAAGATCGGAGTAGCGGGAGCGGGGGCACAGATACGCAGTATTTT. Translated, it gives CASSQDRSSGSGGTDTQYF.

The gene calls are TRBV5-5 and TRBJ2-6; D unclear. V was trimmed by 4 bases and J by 2 bases, leaving 13 bases between them. CDR3 length equals 16 residues. Germline V gene data show CDR1 as SGHKS and CDR2 as YYEKEE (reference sequence). The CDR3 nucleotides read TGTGCCAGCAGCCTCGTTAAGGGTCCTGGGGCCAACGTCCTGACTTTC. Its translation is CASSLVKGPGANVLTF.

V and J are TRBV27 and TRBJ1-2; D uncertain. The CDR3 totals 15 residues. CDR1 is MNHEY and CDR2 is SMNVEV in the germline V gene (reference sequence). Trimming cost V 2 bases and J 4 bases, with 14 bases left between them. The CDR3 DNA is TGTGCCAGCAGTTTACGGGCCGCTGAGGTCTATGGCTACACCTTC. It encodes CASSLRAAEVYGYTF.

The chain couples TRBV10-3 to TRBJ2-7; D is unresolved. Trimming took 7 bases from V and 5 from J, leaving 18 bases between them. The CDR3 totals 14 residues. Germline V gives CDR1 ENHRY, CDR2 SYGVKD. The CDR3, as DNA: TGTGCCATCACGTCCGGGCTTTCGGGTGACGAGCAGTACTTC. Amino acids: CAITSGLSGDEQYF.

The J gene is TRBJ2-7, the V gene TRBV5-1, with TRBD1 identical over 9 bases. The germline CDR1 and CDR2 sequences are SGHRS and YFSETQ. V dropped 4 bases and J dropped 5; count of bases not matched to a gene: 7. The CDR3 has 14 residues. The CDR3 bases are TGCGCCAGCAGCCCGTGGACAGGGGTGGACGAGCAGTACTTC. Its protein product is CASSPWTGVDEQYF.

The CDR3: CASNDSGEKLFF. The CDR3 coding sequence is TGCGCCAGCAACGACTCGGGTGAAAAACTGTTTTTT. V and J are TRBV5-1 and TRBJ1-4; the D is unclear. The germline CDR1 and CDR2 sequences are SGHRS and YFSETQ. The CDR3 covers 12 residues. V gave up 6 bases and J gave up 7 bases, with 10 bases separating them.

The chain is built from TRBV18 and TRBJ1-1; 8 positions agree with TRBD1. This CDR3 has 15 residues. Germline V CDR1 and CDR2: KGHSH, LQKENI. Germline trimming cut 3 bases from V and 4 bases from J; bases unmatched to any gene: 7. For the CDR3, the DNA is TGTGCCAGCTCACCGGGACAGGAGATTAGCACTGAAGCTTTCTTT. This sequence encodes CASSPGQEISTEAFF.

This clone showed up just once. The J gene is TRBJ2-7, the V gene TRBV28; D may be TRBD1 (5 bases). V lost 2 bases and J lost 7, with 12 bases in between. The CDR3 is 13 residues long. The germline CDR1 and CDR2 sequences are MDHEN and SYDVKM. CDR3 residues: CASSLIQPGEQYF. In DNA, the CDR3 is TGTGCCAGCAGTTTAATACAGCCAGGGGAGCAGTACTTC.

The chain combines TRBV7-2 with TRBJ2-7; 8 bases fit TRBD1. CDR1 and CDR2 from the germline V gene are SGHTA and FQGNSA. The CDR3 runs to 17 residues. The V segment lost 2 bases and the J segment 1 base; nucleotides outside the gene matches: 10. CDR3 in DNA: TGTGCCAGCAGCTTACTCCCACAGGACAGGGTTTCCTACGAGCAGTACTTC. Its translation is CASSLLPQDRVSYEQYF.

V and J are TRBV19 and TRBJ1-5; D call uncertain. The germline V gene encodes CDR1 LNHDA and CDR2 SQIVND (reference sequence). The CDR3 length is 16 residues. V was trimmed by 7 bases and J by 6 bases, leaving 22 bases between them. Here the CDR3 DNA reads TGTGCCAGTAACTATCGTGGAGGGAGGGCGGGTCAGCCCCAGCATTTT. Protein sequence: CASNYRGGRAGQPQHF. Filled out from reference TRBV19 and TRBJ1-5, the complete variable domain reads DGGITQSPKYLFRKEGQNVTLSCEQNLNHDAMYWYRQDPGQGLRLIYYSQIVNDFQKGDIAEGYSVSREKKESFPLTVTSAQKNPTAFYLCASNYRGGRAGQPQHFGDGTRLSIL.

This clone has a single count. The sample holds other DNA sequences that translate to the same CDR3. The rearrangement links TRBV10-1 to TRBJ2-2; D unresolved. This CDR3 is built from 15 residues. V lost 2 bases and J 0 bases, leaving 7 bases between the germline ends. Germline V gene sequence: CDR1 WNHNN, CDR2 SYGVQD (reference sequence). The CDR3 DNA reads TGCGCCAGCAGTGAGGGCACCGCGAACACCGGGGAGCTGTTTTTT. It codes for CASSEGTANTGELFF.

This chain's CDR3 is CASSPRDRVYEQYF. The CDR3 DNA sequence: TGTGCCAGCAGCCCCCGGGACAGGGTCTACGAGCAGTACTTC. This chain uses TRBV5-5 with TRBJ2-7; 9 nucleotides line up with TRBD1. Germline V gene lookup returns CDR1 SGHKS and CDR2 YYEKEE (reference sequence). The CDR3 is 14 amino acids. With 4 bases clipped from V and 3 bases from J, the junction kept 5 bases outside the gene matches.

This sequence joins TRBV28 and TRBJ1-1; TRBD1 might be the D (5 bases). CDR1 is MDHEN and CDR2 is SYDVKM in the germline V gene. This CDR3 is built from 15 residues. V dropped 7 bases and J dropped 4 bases, with 19 bases sitting between them. The DNA of the CDR3 is TGTGCCAGCATTCAAGGCGGGGGGGTTCGCACTGAAGCTTTCTTT. It is translated as CASIQGGGVRTEAFF.

As to this clone: The same CDR3 arises from other DNA sequences in this sample as well. The chain is built from TRBV5-1 and TRBJ1-5; TRBD1 might be the D (5 bases). CDR1 and CDR2 (germline): SGHRS, YFSETQ. The CDR3 is 14 amino acids. The V gene lost 1 base and the J gene lost 2 bases, with 7 bases spanning the gap. CDR3 in amino acids: CASSLLGGNQPQHF. The CDR3 coding sequence is TGCGCCAGCAGCTTGCTAGGGGGCAATCAGCCCCAGCATTTT.

This sequence joins TRBV4-1 and TRBJ2-7, with D perhaps TRBD1 (6 bases). The CDR3 loop spans 15 amino acids. The germline V gene has CDR1 MGHRA and CDR2 YSYEKL. V lost 4 bases and J 1 base, leaving 14 bases between the germline ends. The DNA of the CDR3 is TGCGCCAGCAGCCTCAGTTTGGGGGCATCCTACGAGCAGTACTTC. Its protein is CASSLSLGASYEQYF.

The V call is TRBV18, the J call TRBJ1-2; D unresolved. The CDR3 length is 12 residues. Germline CDR1 KGHSH, CDR2 LQKENI. Trimming shortened V by 4 bases and J by 2 bases, and 5 bases separated the two germline ends. In DNA form, the CDR3 reads TGTGCCAGCTCACAGCCCAACTATGGCTACACCTTC. Translated, it gives CASSQPNYGYTF.

The chain links TRBV5-4 to TRBJ1-2, with D possibly matching TRBD1 (5 bases). This CDR3 has 14 residues. Germline lookup yields CDR1 SGHNT and CDR2 YYREEE (reference sequence). Trimming took 4 bases from V and 1 from J, leaving 11 bases between them. The CDR3 nucleotides read TGTGCCAGCAGCGTTGGGACGGATAACTATGGCTACACCTTC. It codes for CASSVGTDNYGYTF. Based on the CDR3 plus reference TRBV5-4 and TRBJ1-2, the full variable domain is ETGVTQSPTHLIKTRGQQVTLRCSSQSGHNTVSWYQQALGQGPQFIFQYYREEENGRGNFPPRFSGLQFPNYSSELNVNALELDDSALYLCASSVGTDNYGYTFGSGTRLTVV.